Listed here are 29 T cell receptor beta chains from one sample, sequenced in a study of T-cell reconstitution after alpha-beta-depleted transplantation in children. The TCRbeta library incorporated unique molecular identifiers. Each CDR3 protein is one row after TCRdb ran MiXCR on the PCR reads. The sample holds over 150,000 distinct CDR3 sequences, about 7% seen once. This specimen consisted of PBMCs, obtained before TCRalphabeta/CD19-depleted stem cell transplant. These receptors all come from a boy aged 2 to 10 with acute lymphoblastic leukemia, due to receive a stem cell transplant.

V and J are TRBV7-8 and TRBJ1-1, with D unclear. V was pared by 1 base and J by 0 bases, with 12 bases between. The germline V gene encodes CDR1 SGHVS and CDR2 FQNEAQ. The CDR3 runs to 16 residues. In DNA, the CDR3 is TGTGCCAGCAGCTTAGGGCTTCGGCAGATGAACACTGAAGCTTTCTTT. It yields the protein CASSLGLRQMNTEAFF.

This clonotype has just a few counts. The CDR3 protein is CASRTSGRAAETQYF. The CDR3 DNA is TGTGCCAGCAGAACAAGCGGGAGGGCCGCCGAGACCCAGTACTTC. The chain is built from TRBV28 and TRBJ2-5; 10 bases map to TRBD2. V was pared by 6 bases and J by 5 bases, with 9 bases of the junction left unmatched. The germline gives CDR1 MDHEN, CDR2 SYDVKM. The CDR3 sequence is 15 residues long.

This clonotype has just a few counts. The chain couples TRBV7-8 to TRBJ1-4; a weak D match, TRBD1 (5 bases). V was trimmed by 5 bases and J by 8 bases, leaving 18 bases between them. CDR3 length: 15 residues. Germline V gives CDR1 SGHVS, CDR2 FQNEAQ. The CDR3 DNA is TGTGCCAGCAGCGCCCATTTGGGGGGTAGGGAAAAACTGTTTTTT. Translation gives CASSAHLGGREKLFF.

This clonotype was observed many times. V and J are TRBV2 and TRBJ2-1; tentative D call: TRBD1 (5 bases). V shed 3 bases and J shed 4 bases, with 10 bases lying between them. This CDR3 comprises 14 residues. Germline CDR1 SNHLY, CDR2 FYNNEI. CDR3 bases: TGTGCCAGCAGTGATGTGGGGCTTTACAATGAGCAGTTCTTC. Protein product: CASSDVGLYNEQFF.

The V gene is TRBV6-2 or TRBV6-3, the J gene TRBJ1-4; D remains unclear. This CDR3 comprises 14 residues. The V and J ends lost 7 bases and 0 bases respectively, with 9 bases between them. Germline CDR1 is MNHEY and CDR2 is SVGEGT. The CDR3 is CASILSPTNEKLFF. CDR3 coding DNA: TGTGCCAGCATACTGAGTCCAACTAATGAAAAACTGTTTTTT.

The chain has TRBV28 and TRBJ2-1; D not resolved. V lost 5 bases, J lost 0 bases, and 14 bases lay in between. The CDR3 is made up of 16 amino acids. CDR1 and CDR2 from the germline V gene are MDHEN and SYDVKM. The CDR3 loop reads CASSLHSLSSYNEQFF. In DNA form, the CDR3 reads TGTGCCAGCAGTCTCCACAGCCTGAGCTCCTACAATGAGCAGTTCTTC.

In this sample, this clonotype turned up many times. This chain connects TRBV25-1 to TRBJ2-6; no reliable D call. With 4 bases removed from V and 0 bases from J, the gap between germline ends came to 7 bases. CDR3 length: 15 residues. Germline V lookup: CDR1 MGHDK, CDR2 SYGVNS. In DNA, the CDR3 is TGTGCCAGCAGTGCCCAAGACTCTGGGGCCAACGTCCTGACTTTC. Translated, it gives CASSAQDSGANVLTF.

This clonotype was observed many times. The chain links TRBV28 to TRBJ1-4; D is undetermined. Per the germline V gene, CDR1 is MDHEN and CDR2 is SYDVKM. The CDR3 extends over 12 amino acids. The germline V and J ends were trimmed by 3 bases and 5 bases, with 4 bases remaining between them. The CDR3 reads CASSFVNEKLFF. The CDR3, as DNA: TGTGCCAGCAGTTTTGTGAATGAAAAACTGTTTTTT.

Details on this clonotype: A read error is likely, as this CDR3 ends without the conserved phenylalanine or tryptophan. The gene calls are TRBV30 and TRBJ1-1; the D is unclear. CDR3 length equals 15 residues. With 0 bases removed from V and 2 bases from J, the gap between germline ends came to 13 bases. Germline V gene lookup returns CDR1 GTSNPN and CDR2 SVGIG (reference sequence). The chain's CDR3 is CAWSVFDGLNTEAFS. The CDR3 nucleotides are TGTGCCTGGAGTGTTTTCGACGGATTAAACACTGAAGCTTTCTCT.

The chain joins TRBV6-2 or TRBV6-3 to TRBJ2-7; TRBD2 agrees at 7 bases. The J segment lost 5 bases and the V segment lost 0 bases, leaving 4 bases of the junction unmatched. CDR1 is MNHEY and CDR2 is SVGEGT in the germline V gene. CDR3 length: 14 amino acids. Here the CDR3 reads CASSYSTRGNEQYF. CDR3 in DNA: TGTGCCAGCAGTTACTCGACGCGGGGGAACGAGCAGTACTTC.

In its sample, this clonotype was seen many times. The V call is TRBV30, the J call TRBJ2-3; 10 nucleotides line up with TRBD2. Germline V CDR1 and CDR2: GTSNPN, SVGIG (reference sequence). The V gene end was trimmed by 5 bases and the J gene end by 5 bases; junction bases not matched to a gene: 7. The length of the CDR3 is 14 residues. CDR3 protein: CAWASGGAKDTQYF. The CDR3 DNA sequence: TGTGCCTGGGCGAGCGGGGGGGCAAAAGATACGCAGTATTTT.

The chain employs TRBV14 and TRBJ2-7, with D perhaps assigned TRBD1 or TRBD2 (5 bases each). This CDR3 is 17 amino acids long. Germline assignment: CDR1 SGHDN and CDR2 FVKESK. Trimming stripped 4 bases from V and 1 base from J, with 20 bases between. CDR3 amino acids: CASSPLPGAGPSYEQYF. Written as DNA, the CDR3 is TGTGCCAGCAGCCCCCTGCCCGGGGCAGGGCCTTCCTACGAGCAGTACTTC.

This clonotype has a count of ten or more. CDR3 bases: TGCAGTGCTATAGGGACAGGGATCTCCTACGAGCAGTACTTC. Translation: CSAIGTGISYEQYF. The chain links TRBV20-1 to TRBJ2-7; TRBD1 aligns across 9 bases. V lost 4 bases to trimming and J lost 0 bases; unmatched junction nucleotides: 4. Germline values: CDR1 DFQATT, CDR2 SNEGSKA (reference sequence). The CDR3 is made up of 14 amino acids.

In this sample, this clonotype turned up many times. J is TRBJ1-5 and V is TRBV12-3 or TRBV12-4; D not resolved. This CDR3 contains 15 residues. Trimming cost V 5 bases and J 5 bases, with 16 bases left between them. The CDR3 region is CASSIRIGQHQPQHF. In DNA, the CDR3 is TGTGCCAGCAGTATACGGATCGGTCAACATCAGCCCCAGCATTTT.

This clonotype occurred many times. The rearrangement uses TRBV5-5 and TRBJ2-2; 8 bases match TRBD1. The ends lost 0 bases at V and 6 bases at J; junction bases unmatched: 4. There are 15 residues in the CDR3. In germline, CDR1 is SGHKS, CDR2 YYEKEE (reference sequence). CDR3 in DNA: TGTGCCAGCAGCTTGGTTCAGGGGGCGGCCGGGGAGCTGTTTTTT. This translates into CASSLVQGAAGELFF.

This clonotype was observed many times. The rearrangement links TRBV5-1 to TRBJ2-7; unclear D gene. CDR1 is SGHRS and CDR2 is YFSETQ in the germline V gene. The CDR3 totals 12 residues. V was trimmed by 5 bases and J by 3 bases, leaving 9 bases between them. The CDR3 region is CASRSDYYEQYF. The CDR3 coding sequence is TGCGCCAGCAGGTCCGATTACTACGAGCAGTACTTC.

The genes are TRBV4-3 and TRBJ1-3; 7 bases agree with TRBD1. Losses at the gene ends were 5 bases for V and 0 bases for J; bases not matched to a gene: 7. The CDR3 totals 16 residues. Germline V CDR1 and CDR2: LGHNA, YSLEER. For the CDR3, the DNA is TGCGCCAGCAGCAAAAATACAGGGGACTCTGGAAACACCATATATTTT. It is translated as CASSKNTGDSGNTIYF.

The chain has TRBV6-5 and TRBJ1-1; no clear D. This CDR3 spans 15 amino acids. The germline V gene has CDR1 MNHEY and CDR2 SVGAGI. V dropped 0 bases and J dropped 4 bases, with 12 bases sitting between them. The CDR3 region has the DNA TGTGCCAGCAGTTACTCGCCCGCGGCGAGCACTGAAGCTTTCTTT. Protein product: CASSYSPAASTEAFF.

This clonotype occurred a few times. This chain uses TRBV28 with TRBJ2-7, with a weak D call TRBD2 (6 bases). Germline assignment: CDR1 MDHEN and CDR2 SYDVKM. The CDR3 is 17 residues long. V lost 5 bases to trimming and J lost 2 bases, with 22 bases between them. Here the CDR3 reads CASSLTGDSLSAYEQYF. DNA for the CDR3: TGTGCCAGCAGTCTTACGGGAGACAGTCTAAGCGCCTACGAGCAGTACTTC.

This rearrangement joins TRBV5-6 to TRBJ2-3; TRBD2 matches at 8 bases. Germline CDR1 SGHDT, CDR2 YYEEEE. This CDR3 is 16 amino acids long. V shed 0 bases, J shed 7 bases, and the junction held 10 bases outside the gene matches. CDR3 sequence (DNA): TGTGCCAGCAGCTTGGGGACTAGCCTAACGACAAATACGCAGTATTTT. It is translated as CASSLGTSLTTNTQYF.

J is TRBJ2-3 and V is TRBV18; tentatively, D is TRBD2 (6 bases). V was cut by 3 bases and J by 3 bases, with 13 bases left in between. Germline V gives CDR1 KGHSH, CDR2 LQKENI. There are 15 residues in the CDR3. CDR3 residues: CASSPSSGTTDTQYF. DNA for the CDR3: TGTGCCAGCTCACCGAGTAGCGGAACTACAGATACGCAGTATTTT.

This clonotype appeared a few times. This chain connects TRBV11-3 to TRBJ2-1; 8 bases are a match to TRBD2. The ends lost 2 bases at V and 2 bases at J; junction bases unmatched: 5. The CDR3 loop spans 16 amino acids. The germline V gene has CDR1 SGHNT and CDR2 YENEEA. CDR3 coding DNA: TGTGCCAGCAGCTTAATAGGACTAGCCCCCTACAATGAGCAGTTCTTC. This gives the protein CASSLIGLAPYNEQFF. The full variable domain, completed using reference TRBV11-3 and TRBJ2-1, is EAGVVQSPRYKIIEKKQPVAFWCNPISGHNTLYWYLQNLGQGPELLIRYENEEAVDDSQLPKDRFSAERLKGVDSTLKIQPAELGDSAVYLCASSLIGLAPYNEQFFGPGTRLTVL.

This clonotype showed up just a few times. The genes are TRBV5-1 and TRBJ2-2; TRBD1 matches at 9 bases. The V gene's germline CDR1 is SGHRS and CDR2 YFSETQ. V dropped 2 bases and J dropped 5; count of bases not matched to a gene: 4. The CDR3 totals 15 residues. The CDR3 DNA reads TGCGCCAGCAGCTTCAGGACAGGGGCAACCGGGGAGCTGTTTTTT. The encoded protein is CASSFRTGATGELFF.

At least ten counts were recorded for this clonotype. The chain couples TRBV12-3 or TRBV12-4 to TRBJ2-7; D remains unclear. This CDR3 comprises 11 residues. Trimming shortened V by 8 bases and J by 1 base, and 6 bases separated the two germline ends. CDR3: CASAASYEQYF. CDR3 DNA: TGTGCCAGCGCTGCATCCTACGAGCAGTACTTC.

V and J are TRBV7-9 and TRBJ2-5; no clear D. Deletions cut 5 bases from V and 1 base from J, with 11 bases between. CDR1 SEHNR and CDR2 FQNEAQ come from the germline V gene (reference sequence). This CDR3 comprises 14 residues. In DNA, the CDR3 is TGTGCCAGCAGCCCGACCGTTACCCAAGAGACCCAGTACTTC. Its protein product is CASSPTVTQETQYF.

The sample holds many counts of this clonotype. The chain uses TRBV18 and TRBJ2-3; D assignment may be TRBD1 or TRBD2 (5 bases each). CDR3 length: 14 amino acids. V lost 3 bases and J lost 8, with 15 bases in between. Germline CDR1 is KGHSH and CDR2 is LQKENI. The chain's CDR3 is CASSPRGLLGTQYF. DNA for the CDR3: TGTGCCAGCTCACCCCGGGGCCTATTAGGTACGCAGTATTTT. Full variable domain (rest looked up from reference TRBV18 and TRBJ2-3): NAGVMQNPRHLVRRRGQEARLRCSPMKGHSHVYWYRQLPEEGLKFMVYLQKENIIDESGMPKERFSAEFPKEGPSILRIQQVVRGDSAAYFCASSPRGLLGTQYFGPGTRLTVL.

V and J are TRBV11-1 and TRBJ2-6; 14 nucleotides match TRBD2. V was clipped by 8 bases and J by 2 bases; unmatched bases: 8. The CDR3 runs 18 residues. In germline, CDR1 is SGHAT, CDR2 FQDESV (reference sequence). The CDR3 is CASRLEGLAGAGANVLTF. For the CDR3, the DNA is TGTGCCAGCCGCCTTGAGGGACTAGCGGGAGCTGGGGCCAACGTCCTGACTTTC.

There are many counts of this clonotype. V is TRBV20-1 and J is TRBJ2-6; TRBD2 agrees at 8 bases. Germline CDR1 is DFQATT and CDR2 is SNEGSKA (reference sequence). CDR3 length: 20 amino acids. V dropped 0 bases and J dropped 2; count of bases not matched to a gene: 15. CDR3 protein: CSARDLGNSGKGPGANVLTF. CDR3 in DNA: TGCAGTGCTAGAGATCTGGGAAATAGCGGGAAGGGTCCTGGGGCCAACGTCCTGACTTTC.

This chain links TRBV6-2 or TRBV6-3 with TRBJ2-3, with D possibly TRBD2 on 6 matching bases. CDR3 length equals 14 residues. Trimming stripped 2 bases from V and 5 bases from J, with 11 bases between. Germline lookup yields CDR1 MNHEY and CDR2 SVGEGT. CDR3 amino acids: CASSYRSGRDTQYF. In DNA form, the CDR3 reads TGTGCCAGCAGTTACCGTAGCGGAAGAGATACGCAGTATTTT.